This is a list of T cell receptor beta chains from one sample in a study of T cell responses to AZD1222 COVID-19 vaccine. Assay: immunoSEQ multiplex PCR; the TCRdb copy retains only in-frame clones and omits some. Of around 99,000 clones listed, about nine tenths were seen once; the top ten hold roughly 6%. Sequencing used peripheral blood, obtained 28 days after the second AZD1222 dose. Every receptor here comes from an adult who received the AZD1222 COVID-19 vaccine. Each CDR3 is given without its conserved first and last residue.

V,CDR3
TRBV5-4,ASSPTGKIGYT
TRBV2,ASSAELATPYNEQF
TRBV4-2,ASSQDMFLMNTEAF
TRBV5-1,ASSPASSYNSPLH
TRBV4-3,ASSQDHPSGDYTGELF
TRBV19,ASSIRTGDQPQH
TRBV5-4,ASSLAARELF
TRBV28,ASSLGGIYGYT
TRBV27,ASSPMDKGSNQPQH
TRBV12-3/TRBV12-4,ASSRDSYTEAF
TRBV10-2,ASSGQGPKQPQH
TRBV3-1/TRBV3-2,ASSLTLRNTIY
TRBV30,AGRVGQGAYEQY
TRBV6-4,ASSDSRALGNEQF
TRBV6-5,ASSYEGNTEAF
TRBV9,ASSPGQGYEKLF
TRBV3-1/TRBV3-2,ASSLRGQGGEQF
TRBV5-1,ASSHTGGREQY
TRBV18,ASSPPGAETQY
TRBV30,AWSVVGENEQF
TRBV14,ASSPGGLIQY
TRBV10-2,ASSNSRSYEQY
TRBV21-1,ASSKLGGPGNTIY
TRBV5-4,ASSTLAGSSYEQY
TRBV2,ASRTGGNTEAF
TRBV5-1,ASSRGGANNEQF
TRBV7-9,ASSLGADYGYT
TRBV7-6,ASSLVPGQGPNTEAF
TRBV4-3,ASSQDPGGRSNEKLF
TRBV5-4,ASSTARGNTEAF
TRBV18,ASSPRRGWGPYYGYT
TRBV3-1/TRBV3-2,ASSKGPAEAF
TRBV27,ASSYGGSPSYNEQF
TRBV10-1,ASRPPGNYGYT
TRBV18,ASSPSGGGQPQH
TRBV5-1,ASTDSLYGYT
TRBV7-9,ASSSPSRTGAGELF
TRBV7-9,ASSLYGEGREKNEQF
TRBV5-1,ASSLAPSGGAYEQY
TRBV5-1,ASSLVTGGIGELF
TRBV2,ASLNGDQETQY
TRBV13,ASSLGVDYGYT
TRBV23-1,ASTPRQGDQSSYNSPLH
TRBV27,ASSFGYNSPLH
TRBV6-2/TRBV6-3,ASSPRTWDTDTQY
TRBV28,ASSLPGQGYEQY
TRBV19,ASSWRSDSSYNEQF
TRBV11-2,ASSLDPGMNTEAF
TRBV12-3/TRBV12-4,ASSYARADSS
TRBV6-5,ASRPGDRVYEQY
TRBV28,ASRGQDEQY